This T cell receptor beta chain is drawn from a study of control samples from healthy donors and cancer patients (dated by TCRdb to 2020 to 2022). The CDR3 goes from the cysteine to the phenylalanine over 16 residues. The only DNA kept is the CDR3, 48 bases in frame from the first base. Per the germline V gene, KGHSH is the CDR1 and LQKENI is the CDR2. Trimming costs V 2 bases and J 4 bases, and their ends lie 17 bases apart. Notes on this clone: The specificity of this receptor is unknown. Per-base quality was not reported, and no clone a single base away is much larger than it.

Library preparation was by the immunoSEQ multiplex PCR assay. What TCRdb holds here is the immuneACCESS table cut down to in-frame rearrangements. Part of the clones is not present; checked against another copy, under half of the missing clones reflect an unresolved V gene, and the others are unexplained. In all, the sample holds 60,000 to 75,000 clones, and 83% of those were seen once. Less than 20% of the sample is taken by the ten largest. The chain was built from TRBV18 and TRBJ1-2, with TRBD1 as a weak D call on 6 bases. The receptor was isolated from a man aged 55 to 70 in good health. The material sequenced was blood. The CDR3 here reads CASSPTDRRNTYGYTF. The base sequence is TGTGCCAGCTCACCAACGGACAGACGTAATACCTATGGCTACACCTTC. Where the CDR3 stops, the reference TRBV18 and TRBJ1-2 genes take over; the full variable domain is NAGVMQNPRHLVRRRGQEARLRCSPMKGHSHVYWYRQLPEEGLKFMVYLQKENIIDESGMPKERFSAEFPKEGPSILRIQQVVRGDSAAYFCASSPTDRRNTYGYTFGSGTRLTVV.